The 20 T cell receptor beta chains reported below all come from one sample, sequenced in a study of identical twins. From the 5' RACE reads, TCRdb called clonotypes with MiXCR, one entry per CDR3 protein. The sample has hundreds of thousands of distinct CDR3 sequences, about 7.3% seen once. The same data also went into a second study, on yellow fever vaccine responses in identical twins.

Sequenced sample: memory (CD45RO+) T cells sorted from blood. These TCRs come from a woman under 30 in good health.

This clonotype was recorded at least ten times. The rearrangement uses TRBV3-1 and TRBJ2-1; TRBD1 agrees at 9 bases. There are 18 residues in the CDR3. Germline CDR1 LGHDT, CDR2 YNNKEL (reference sequence). Unmatched junction bases numbered 15, after V lost 1 base and J lost 8 bases. The CDR3 protein is CASSQGPFRDRETDEQFF. The CDR3 nucleotides read TGTGCCAGCAGCCAAGGTCCCTTCCGGGACAGGGAAACGGATGAGCAGTTCTTC.

This clonotype was observed a few times. The CDR3 coding sequence is TGTGCCAGCAGTTTAGATACAGGGACGGGTGGCTACACCTTC. It is translated as CASSLDTGTGGYTF. V gene TRBV28 combines with J gene TRBJ1-2; TRBD1 might be the D (6 bases). Germline V gene sequence: CDR1 MDHEN, CDR2 SYDVKM. CDR3 length equals 14 residues. With 2 bases removed from V and 7 bases from J, the gap between germline ends came to 14 bases.

In this sample, this clonotype turned up many times. The gene calls are TRBV15 and TRBJ1-5; TRBD1 matches 7 bases. Germline loops: CDR1 LNHNV, CDR2 YYDKDF (reference sequence). V lost 3 bases and J lost 6; bases outside the gene matches: 11. This CDR3 contains 16 residues. Here the CDR3 reads CATSSPGQPRTQPQHF. CDR3 nucleotides: TGTGCCACCAGCAGTCCGGGACAGCCCCGTACTCAGCCCCAGCATTTT.

The rearrangement uses TRBV7-8 and TRBJ1-1, with 9 bases matching TRBD1. The germline V gene encodes CDR1 SGHVS and CDR2 FQNEAQ. V shed 3 bases and J 5 bases; nucleotides not matched to a gene: 4. CDR3 length: 14 amino acids. In nucleotides, the CDR3 is TGTGCCAGCAGCTTTGGACAGGGGAAAACTGAAGCTTTCTTT. Translated, it gives CASSFGQGKTEAFF.

This clonotype was observed at least ten times. This chain joins TRBV3-1 and TRBJ2-5; TRBD2 agrees at 14 bases. V trimming: 4 bases; J trimming: 4 bases; junction bases outside the gene matches: 2. Germline CDR1 is LGHDT and CDR2 is YNNKEL (reference sequence). The CDR3 loop spans 15 amino acids. The CDR3 loop is CASSPGLAGGETQYF. The CDR3 nucleotides are TGTGCCAGCAGCCCTGGACTAGCGGGAGGAGAGACCCAGTACTTC.

The rearrangement links TRBV11-1 to TRBJ2-1, with no clear D. The germline V gene has CDR1 SGHAT and CDR2 FQDESV (reference sequence). The CDR3 has 13 amino acids. V dropped 6 bases and J dropped 4 bases, with 10 bases sitting between them. As DNA, the CDR3 is TGTGCCAGCAGACGTACTCAGTACAATGAGCAGTTCTTC. Translation: CASRRTQYNEQFF.

The table lists this clonotype with many counts. The gene calls are TRBV6-2 or TRBV6-3 and TRBJ1-2; the D gene is possibly TRBD1 (5 bases). CDR1 is MNHEY and CDR2 is SVGEGT in the germline V gene. V gave up 3 bases and J gave up 2 bases, with 10 bases separating them. This CDR3 has 14 amino acids. CDR3 sequence: CASSYRGRNYGYTF. The CDR3 DNA reads as TGTGCCAGCAGTTATCGGGGCAGGAACTATGGCTACACCTTC.

This clonotype was found many times. The rearrangement uses TRBV10-2 and TRBJ1-1, with D hard to call. The CDR3 contains 15 residues. Germline CDR1 WSHSY, CDR2 SAAADI. Between the trimmed V and J ends, which lost 0 bases and 4 bases, there was a span of 12 bases. Here the CDR3 reads CASSESSGLVTEAFF. The CDR3 DNA reads TGCGCCAGCAGTGAGTCGTCCGGGTTGGTCACTGAAGCTTTCTTT.

Turning to this clonotype: This may arise from a read error, as a much more abundant clone is one base away. The chain has TRBV20-1 and TRBJ2-1; the match to TRBD1 covers 8 bases. Germline CDR1 is DFQATT and CDR2 is SNEGSKA (reference sequence). Trimming at V came to 5 bases and at J to 3 bases, leaving 6 bases not matched to a gene. The CDR3 length is 14 residues. The DNA for the CDR3 is TGCAGTGCTTCGGGAGACAGGGGCTACAATGAGCAGTTCTTC. This encodes CSASGDRGYNEQFF.

The V and J genes are TRBV18 and TRBJ2-7; 9 bases are a match to TRBD1. The CDR3 sequence is 16 residues long. Trimming at V came to 0 bases and at J to 4 bases, leaving 7 bases not matched to a gene. Germline CDR1 and CDR2: KGHSH and LQKENI. The CDR3: CASSPPGQGTVYEQYV. As DNA, the CDR3 is TGTGCCAGCTCACCACCGGGACAGGGTACAGTGTACGAGCAGTACGTC.

This clonotype was observed a few times. This chain uses TRBV4-2 with TRBJ2-3; tentatively, D is TRBD2 (6 bases). The V end was cut by 3 bases, the J end by 3 bases, with 19 bases between. The CDR3 is 17 residues long. The germline V gene has CDR1 LGHNA and CDR2 YNFKEQ. The CDR3 sequence: CASSQPRSGSFTDTQYF. DNA of the CDR3: TGTGCCAGCAGCCAGCCTCGCAGCGGGTCATTTACAGATACGCAGTATTTT.

The chain employs TRBV6-4 and TRBJ2-1; TRBD2 is a possible D gene (5 bases). Germline V CDR1 and CDR2: MRHNA, SNTAGT. Between the trimmed V and J ends, which lost 3 bases and 8 bases, there was a span of 17 bases. The CDR3 covers 15 residues. The CDR3 reads CASSDLGRYGDEQFF. In DNA, the CDR3 is TGTGCCAGCAGTGATCTCGGGCGATACGGGGATGAGCAGTTCTTC.

This clonotype has more than one count but fewer than ten. CDR3 nucleotides: TGCAGTGCGGATCGAGGGTTCGGCAATTATGAGCAGTTCTTC. It encodes CSADRGFGNYEQFF. The V and J genes are TRBV20-1 and TRBJ2-1, with TRBD2 as a possible D gene (5 bases). The CDR3 totals 14 residues. CDR1 is DFQATT, CDR2 SNEGSKA, per germline (reference sequence). V lost 6 bases and J 8 bases, leaving 20 bases between the germline ends.

This clonotype was seen more than once but under ten times. The genes are TRBV13 and TRBJ2-3; TRBD1 aligns across 9 bases. CDR1 is PRHDT and CDR2 is FYEKMQ in the germline V gene (reference sequence). V shed 7 bases, J shed 4 bases, and the junction held 6 bases outside the gene matches. The CDR3 runs to 14 residues. CDR3 region: CASNLQGAADTQYF. CDR3 nucleotide sequence: TGTGCCAGCAATCTACAGGGGGCCGCAGATACGCAGTATTTT. Full variable domain (rest looked up from reference TRBV13 and TRBJ2-3): AAGVIQSPRHLIKEKRETATLKCYPIPRHDTVYWYQQGPGQDPQFLISFYEKMQSDKGSIPDRFSAQQFSDYHSELNMSSLELGDSALYFCASNLQGAADTQYFGPGTRLTVL.

This clonotype was counted at least ten times. The chain employs TRBV9 and TRBJ2-7; 7 bases line up with TRBD1. Looked up from germline, CDR1 is SGDLS and CDR2 is YYNGEE. The CDR3 runs to 15 residues. V lost 0 bases and J lost 5; bases outside the gene matches: 8. The CDR3 spells CASSVAPQGLNEQYF. The CDR3 DNA follows: TGTGCCAGCAGCGTAGCCCCACAGGGGCTCAACGAGCAGTACTTC. Looking up the rest from reference TRBV9 and TRBJ2-7 gives the full variable domain: DSGVTQTPKHLITATGQRVTLRCSPRSGDLSVYWYQQSLDQGLQFLIQYYNGEERAKGNILERFSAQQFPDLHSELNLSSLELGDSALYFCASSVAPQGLNEQYFGPGTRLTVT.

The chain employs TRBV2 and TRBJ2-5, with D perhaps TRBD2 (5 bases). V was shortened by 7 bases and J by 5 bases, with 20 bases between the two germline ends. CDR1 is SNHLY, CDR2 FYNNEI, per germline. CDR3 size: 15 residues. The CDR3 DNA reads TGTGCCAGCAACGGGGTCATGGCTTGGCGGGAGACCCAGTACTTC. It codes for CASNGVMAWRETQYF.

This chain links TRBV5-8 with TRBJ2-2; D remains ambiguous. The CDR3 loop spans 12 amino acids. Germline CDR1 SGHTS, CDR2 YDEGEE. V shed 0 bases and J shed 7 bases, with 4 bases lying between them. CDR3 sequence: CASSLDVGELFF. DNA for the CDR3: TGTGCCAGCAGCTTGGATGTCGGGGAGCTGTTTTTT.

The rearrangement uses TRBV27 and TRBJ2-1; 8 nucleotides align to TRBD2. Per germline, CDR1 MNHEY and CDR2 SMNVEV (reference sequence). Trimming cost V 5 bases and J 0 bases; bases outside gene matches: 12. This CDR3 spans 18 amino acids. The CDR3 bases are TGTGCCAGCAGTCCCACTCGACTAGCGCTAGGCTCCTACAATGAGCAGTTCTTC. Translation: CASSPTRLALGSYNEQFF.

This clonotype was detected many times. The chain uses TRBV6-1 and TRBJ1-6; TRBD1 aligns across 7 bases. The CDR3 is 15 residues long. The germline gives CDR1 MNHNS, CDR2 SASEGT. With V trimmed by 6 bases and J by 9 bases, 11 bases remained unmatched. The CDR3 nucleotides read TGTGCCAGCAGACCAAGTCGGGACAGTGGTTCACCCCTCCACTTT. Its translation: CASRPSRDSGSPLHF.

The J gene is TRBJ2-7, the V gene TRBV5-8; 13 positions agree with TRBD2. CDR1 is SGHTS and CDR2 is YDEGEE in the germline V gene. Trimming at V came to 4 bases and at J to 5 bases, leaving 6 bases not matched to a gene. This CDR3 region has 15 residues. This CDR3 reads CASSRGTSGIHEQYF. The CDR3 region has the DNA TGTGCCAGCAGCCGGGGGACTAGCGGGATCCACGAGCAGTACTTC.